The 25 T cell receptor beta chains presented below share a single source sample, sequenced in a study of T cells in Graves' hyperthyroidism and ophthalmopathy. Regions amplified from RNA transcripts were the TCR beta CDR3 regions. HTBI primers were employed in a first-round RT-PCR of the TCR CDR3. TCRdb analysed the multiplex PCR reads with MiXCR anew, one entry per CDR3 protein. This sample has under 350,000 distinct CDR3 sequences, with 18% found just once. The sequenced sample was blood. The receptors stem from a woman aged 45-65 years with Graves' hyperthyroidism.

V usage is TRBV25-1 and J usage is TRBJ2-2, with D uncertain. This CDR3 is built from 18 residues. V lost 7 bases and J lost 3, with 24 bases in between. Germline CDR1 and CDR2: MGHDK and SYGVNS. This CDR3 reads CASTRPDKASPYTGELFF. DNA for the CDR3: TGTGCCAGCACCCGACCCGATAAGGCGTCACCTTACACCGGGGAGCTGTTTTTT. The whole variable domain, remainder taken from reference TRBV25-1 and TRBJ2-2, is EADIYQTPRYLVIGTGKKITLECSQTMGHDKMYWYQQDPGMELHLIHYSYGVNSTEKGDLSSESTVSRIRTEHFPLTLESARPSHTSQYLCASTRPDKASPYTGELFFGEGSRLTVL.

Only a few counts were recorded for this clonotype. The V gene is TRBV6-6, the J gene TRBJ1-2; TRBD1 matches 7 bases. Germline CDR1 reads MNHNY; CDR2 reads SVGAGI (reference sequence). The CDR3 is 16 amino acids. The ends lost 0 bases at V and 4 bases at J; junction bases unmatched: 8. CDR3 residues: CASSYSLGQAFYGYTF. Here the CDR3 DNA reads TGTGCCAGCAGTTACTCACTAGGACAGGCGTTCTATGGCTACACCTTC.

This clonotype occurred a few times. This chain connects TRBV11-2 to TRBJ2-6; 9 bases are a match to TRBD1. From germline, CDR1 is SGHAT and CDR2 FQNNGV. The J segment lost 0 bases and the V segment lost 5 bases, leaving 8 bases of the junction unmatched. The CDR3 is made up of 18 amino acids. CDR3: CASSVGQGAYSGANVLTF. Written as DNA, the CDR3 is TGTGCCAGCAGCGTGGGACAGGGTGCGTACTCTGGGGCCAACGTCCTGACTTTC.

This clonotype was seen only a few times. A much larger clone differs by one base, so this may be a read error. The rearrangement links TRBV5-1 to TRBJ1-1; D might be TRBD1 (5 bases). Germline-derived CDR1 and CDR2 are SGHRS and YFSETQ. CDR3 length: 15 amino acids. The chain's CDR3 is CASSPQEGLNTETFF. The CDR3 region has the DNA TGCGCCAGCAGCCCCCAGGAGGGGCTGAACACTGAAACTTTCTTT.

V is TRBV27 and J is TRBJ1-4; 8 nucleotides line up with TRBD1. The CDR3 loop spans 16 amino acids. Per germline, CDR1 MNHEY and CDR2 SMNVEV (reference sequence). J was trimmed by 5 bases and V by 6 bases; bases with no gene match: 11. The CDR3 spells CASRPSWTGMNEKLFF. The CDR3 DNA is TGTGCCAGCAGACCCAGCTGGACAGGGATGAATGAAAAACTGTTTTTT.

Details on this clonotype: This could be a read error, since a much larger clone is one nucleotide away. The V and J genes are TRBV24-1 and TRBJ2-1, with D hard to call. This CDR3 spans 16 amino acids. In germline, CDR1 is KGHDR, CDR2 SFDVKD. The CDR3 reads CATSDPGRSSYNGQFF. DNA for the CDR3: TGTGCCACCAGTGACCCCGGACGGAGCTCCTACAATGGGCAGTTCTTC.

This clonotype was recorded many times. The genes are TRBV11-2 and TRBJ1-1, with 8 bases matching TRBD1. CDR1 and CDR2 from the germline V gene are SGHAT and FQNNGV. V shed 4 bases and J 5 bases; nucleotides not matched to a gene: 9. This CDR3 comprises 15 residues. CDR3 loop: CASSSGQGGRTEAFF. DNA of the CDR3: TGTGCCAGCAGCTCAGGACAGGGCGGAAGGACTGAAGCTTTCTTT. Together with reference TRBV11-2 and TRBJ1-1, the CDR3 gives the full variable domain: EAGVAQSPRYKIIEKRQSVAFWCNPISGHATLYWYQQILGQGPKLLIQFQNNGVVDDSQLPKDRFSAERLKGVDSTLKIQPAKLEDSAVYLCASSSGQGGRTEAFFGQGTRLTVV.

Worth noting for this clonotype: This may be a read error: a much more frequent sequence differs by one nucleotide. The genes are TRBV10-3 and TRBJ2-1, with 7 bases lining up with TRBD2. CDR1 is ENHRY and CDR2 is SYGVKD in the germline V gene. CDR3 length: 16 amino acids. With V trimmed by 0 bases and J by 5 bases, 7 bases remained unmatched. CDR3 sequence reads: CAISESPSGVHNEQFF. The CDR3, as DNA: TGTGCCATCAGTGAGTCACCTAGCGGAGTCCACAATGAGCAGTTCTTC.

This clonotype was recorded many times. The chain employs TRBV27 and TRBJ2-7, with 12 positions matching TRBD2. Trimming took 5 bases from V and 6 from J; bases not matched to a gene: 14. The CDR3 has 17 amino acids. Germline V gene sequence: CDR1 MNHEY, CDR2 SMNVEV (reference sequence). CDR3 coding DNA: TGTGCCAGCAGTCCCCGGACTAGCGGGATAAGCCACAGCGAGCAGTACTTC. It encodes CASSPRTSGISHSEQYF.

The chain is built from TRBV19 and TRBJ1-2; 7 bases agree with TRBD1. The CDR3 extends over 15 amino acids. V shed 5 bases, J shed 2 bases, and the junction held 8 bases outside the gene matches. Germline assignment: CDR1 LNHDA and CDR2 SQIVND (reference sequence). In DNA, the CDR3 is TGTGCCAGTAGTCTCTGGACAGGAGCAAACTATGGCTACACCTTC. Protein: CASSLWTGANYGYTF.

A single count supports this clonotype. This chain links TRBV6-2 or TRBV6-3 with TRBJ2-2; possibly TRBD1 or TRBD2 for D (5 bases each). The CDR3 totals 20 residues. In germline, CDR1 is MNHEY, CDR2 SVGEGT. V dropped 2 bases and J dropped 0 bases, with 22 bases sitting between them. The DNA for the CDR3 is TGTGCCAGCAGTTACCACCCGAGGGGAGTTAACGGCGCGAACACCGGGGAGCTGTTTTTT. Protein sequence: CASSYHPRGVNGANTGELFF.

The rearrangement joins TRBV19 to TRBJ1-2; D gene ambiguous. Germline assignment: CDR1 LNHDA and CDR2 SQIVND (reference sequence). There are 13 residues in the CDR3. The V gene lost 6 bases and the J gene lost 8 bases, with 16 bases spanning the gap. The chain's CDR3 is CASSPQSTGGYTF. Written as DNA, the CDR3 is TGTGCCAGTAGCCCGCAGTCCACGGGGGGCTACACCTTC. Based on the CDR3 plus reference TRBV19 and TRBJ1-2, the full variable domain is DGGITQSPKYLFRKEGQNVTLSCEQNLNHDAMYWYRQDPGQGLRLIYYSQIVNDFQKGDIAEGYSVSREKKESFPLTVTSAQKNPTAFYLCASSPQSTGGYTFGSGTRLTVV.

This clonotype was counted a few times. DNA of the CDR3: TGTGCCAGCAGTTACTCGCCGCCGGACATCCTTGAGAAGAGCTCCTATAATTCACCCCTCCACTTT. Its translation is CASSYSPPDILEKSSYNSPLHF. The chain joins TRBV6-5 to TRBJ1-6, with a tentative D call TRBD1 (5 bases). CDR3 length: 22 amino acids. The germline CDR1 and CDR2 sequences are MNHEY and SVGAGI. V lost 0 bases and J lost 0, with 24 bases in between.

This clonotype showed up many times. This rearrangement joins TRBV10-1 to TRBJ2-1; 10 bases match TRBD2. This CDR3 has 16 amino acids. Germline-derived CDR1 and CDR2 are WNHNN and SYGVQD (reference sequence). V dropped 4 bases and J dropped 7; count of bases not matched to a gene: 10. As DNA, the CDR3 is TGCGCCAGCAGTGTGGCTAGCGGGAGCCAGTGGAATGAGCAGTTCTTC. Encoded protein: CASSVASGSQWNEQFF.

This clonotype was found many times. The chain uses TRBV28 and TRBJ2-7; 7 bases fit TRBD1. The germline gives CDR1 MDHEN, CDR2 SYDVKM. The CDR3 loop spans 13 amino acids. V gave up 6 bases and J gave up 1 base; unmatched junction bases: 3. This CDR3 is CASSPGQSYEQYF. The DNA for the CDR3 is TGTGCCAGCAGCCCGGGACAGTCCTACGAGCAGTACTTC.

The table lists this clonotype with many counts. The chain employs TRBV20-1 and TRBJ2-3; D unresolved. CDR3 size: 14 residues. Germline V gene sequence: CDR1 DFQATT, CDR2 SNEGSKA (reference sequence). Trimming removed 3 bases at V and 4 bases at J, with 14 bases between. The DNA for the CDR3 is TGCAGTGCTAGTGACTCACCGACGCCAGATACGCAGTATTTT. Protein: CSASDSPTPDTQYF.

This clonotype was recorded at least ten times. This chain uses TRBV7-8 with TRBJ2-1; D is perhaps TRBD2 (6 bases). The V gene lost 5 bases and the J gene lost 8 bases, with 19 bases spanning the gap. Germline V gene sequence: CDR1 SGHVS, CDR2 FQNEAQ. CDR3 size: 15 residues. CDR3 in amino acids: CASSPRGGRIDEQFF. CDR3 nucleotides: TGTGCCAGCAGCCCCCGAGGAGGGCGGATCGATGAGCAGTTCTTC.

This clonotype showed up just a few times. CDR3 region: CASSEPSGEKLFF. The CDR3 region has the DNA TGTGCCAGCAGCGAACCTAGCGGTGAAAAACTGTTTTTT. V usage is TRBV9 and J usage is TRBJ1-4; D is undetermined. Per the germline V gene, CDR1 is SGDLS and CDR2 is YYNGEE. This CDR3 comprises 13 residues. V lost 3 bases to trimming and J lost 7 bases, with 10 bases between them.

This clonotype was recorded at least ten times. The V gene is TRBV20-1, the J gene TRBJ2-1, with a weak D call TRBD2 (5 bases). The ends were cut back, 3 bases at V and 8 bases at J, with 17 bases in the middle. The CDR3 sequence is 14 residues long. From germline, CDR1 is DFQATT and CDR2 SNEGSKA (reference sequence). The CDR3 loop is CSASSGEPRDEQFF. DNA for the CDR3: TGCAGTGCTAGCAGCGGAGAGCCGCGGGATGAGCAGTTCTTC.

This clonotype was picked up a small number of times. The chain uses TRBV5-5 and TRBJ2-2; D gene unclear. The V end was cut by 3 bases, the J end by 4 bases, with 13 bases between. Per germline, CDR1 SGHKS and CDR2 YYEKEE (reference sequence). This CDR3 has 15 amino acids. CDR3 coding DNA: TGTGCCAGCAGCTCAGGCCCCCCGGGCACCGGGGAGCTGTTTTTT. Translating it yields CASSSGPPGTGELFF.

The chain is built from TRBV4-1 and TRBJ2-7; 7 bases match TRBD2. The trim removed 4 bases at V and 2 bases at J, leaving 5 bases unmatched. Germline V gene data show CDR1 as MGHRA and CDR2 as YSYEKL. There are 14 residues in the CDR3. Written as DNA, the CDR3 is TGCGCCAGCAGCCCGTGGGGAGGGCCCTACGAGCAGTACTTC. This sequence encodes CASSPWGGPYEQYF.

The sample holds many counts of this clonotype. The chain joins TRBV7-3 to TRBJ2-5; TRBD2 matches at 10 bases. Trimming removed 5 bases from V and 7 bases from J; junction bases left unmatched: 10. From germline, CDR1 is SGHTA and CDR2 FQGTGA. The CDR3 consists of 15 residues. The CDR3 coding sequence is TGTGCCAGCAGCCCGGGACTAGCGCTTTCAGGGACCCAGTACTTC. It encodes CASSPGLALSGTQYF.

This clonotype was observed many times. The CDR3 DNA follows: TGCGCCAGCAGCCGAGGACAAGAGGGGGCTGAAGCTTTCTTT. This gives the protein CASSRGQEGAEAFF. The J gene is TRBJ1-1, the V gene TRBV5-1; D may be TRBD1 (6 bases). The germline gives CDR1 SGHRS, CDR2 YFSETQ. V shed 4 bases and J shed 6 bases, with 16 bases lying between them. This CDR3 contains 14 residues.

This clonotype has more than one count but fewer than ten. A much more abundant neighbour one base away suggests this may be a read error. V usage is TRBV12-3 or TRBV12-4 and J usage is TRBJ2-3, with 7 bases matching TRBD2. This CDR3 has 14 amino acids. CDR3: CASSRQTSTNTQYF. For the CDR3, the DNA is TGTGCCAGCAGCCGACAGACTAGCACAAATACGCAGTATTTT.

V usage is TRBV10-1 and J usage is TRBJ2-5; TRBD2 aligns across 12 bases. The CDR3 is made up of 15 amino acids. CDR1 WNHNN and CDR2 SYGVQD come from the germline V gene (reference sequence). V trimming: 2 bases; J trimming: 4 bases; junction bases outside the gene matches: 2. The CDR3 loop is CASSELAGGPETQYF. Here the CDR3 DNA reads TGCGCCAGCAGTGAGCTAGCGGGAGGGCCAGAGACCCAGTACTTC.